The clone carrying this T cell receptor beta chain was seen at least ten times. The antigen is unknown. TCRdb passed the reads through MiXCR, listing each CDR3 protein once. The sample has 200,000 to 300,000 distinct CDR3 sequences; approximately 9.1% are singletons. These data originate in a study of T cell repertoires in cytomegalovirus infection. Study-wide results and limits: Based on cumulative public TCR beta family frequency, carriers of CMV plus the relevant HLA were identified.

Sequenced sample: PBMCs. This receptor was taken from a human donor in good health (CMV status not recorded). Some clones in this sample may be carry-over from other donors' samples.

The CDR3 DNA reads as TGTGCCAGCAGTCCCTCAAGACCGGGACAGGGGGGGAGGACTGAAGCTTTCTTT. Protein product: CASSPSRPGQGGRTEAFF. This chain links TRBV28 with TRBJ1-1, with 11 bases aligning to TRBD1. CDR3 length: 18 amino acids. Germline assignment: CDR1 MDHEN and CDR2 SYDVKM. V dropped 5 bases and J dropped 5; count of bases not matched to a gene: 16.